This T cell receptor (beta chain) was sequenced during a study of cytomegalovirus exposure and HLA in healthy donors. For the study at large: Caucasian-associated ancestry cluster membership applied to about 83% of around 400 genotyped donors. Study-level findings and limits: Per published accounts, TCR beta sequences correctly predicted the HLA-A and HLA-B alleles of most subjects. A later analysis showed HLA-associated TCR beta chains outstripping equally common others in clonal expansion. 87-base-pair reads could not separate some V segments, including TRBV6-2 and TRBV6-3.

This clone has a handful of counts. The antigen is unknown. V was cut by 5 bases and J by 0 bases, with 14 bases left in between. This CDR3 is 16 amino acids long. The germline gives CDR1 SGHTA, CDR2 FQGNSA. The PCR made use of 60 Vbeta and 13 Jbeta primers. Sequenced by immunoSEQ multiplex PCR; TCRdb stores in-frame clones only, minus some. The table lists approximately 150,000 clones, 61% of them singletons. The origin of this receptor is a male donor in good health and CMV-seronegative. The chain couples TRBV7-2 to TRBJ1-3; tentative D call: TRBD1 (6 bases). The sample was PBMCs. The CDR3 is CASSTQTGASGNTIYF. DNA for the CDR3: TGTGCCAGCAGCACCCAGACAGGAGCCTCTGGAAACACCATATATTTT.